The 31 T cell receptor beta chains below were found in one sample sequenced in a study of T cell responses to AZD1222 COVID-19 vaccine. Libraries were prepared by immunoSEQ multiplex PCR; TCRdb keeps only in-frame clonotypes and omits some of them. Of more than 110,000 clones in the sample, over 80% were seen once. The sequenced sample was peripheral blood, obtained 28 days after the second AZD1222 dose. The source is an adult who received the AZD1222 COVID-19 vaccine.

V gene TRBV24-1 combines with J gene TRBJ1-5, with D unresolved. Germline V CDR1 and CDR2: KGHDR, SFDVKD. The CDR3 consists of 13 residues. V dropped 3 bases and J dropped 7 bases, with 9 bases sitting between them. The CDR3 DNA reads TGTGCCACCAGTGATGGCGAGCAGCAGCCCCAGCATTTT. This gives the protein CATSDGEQQPQHF.

This rearrangement joins TRBV28 to TRBJ1-6, with TRBD1 identical over 7 bases. Germline-derived CDR1 and CDR2 are MDHEN and SYDVKM. This CDR3 is 13 amino acids long. This chain's CDR3 is CAATGKAISPLHF. CDR3 DNA sequence: TGTGCGGCGACAGGGAAGGCCATTTCACCCCTCCACTTT.

The J gene is TRBJ2-7, the V gene TRBV6-5; D is unclear. CDR1 MNHEY and CDR2 SVGAGI come from the germline V gene. V shed 8 bases and J shed 5 bases, with 7 bases lying between them. The CDR3 is 10 residues long. Here the CDR3 reads CASLPHEQYF. The CDR3 region has the DNA TGTGCCAGCCTTCCCCACGAGCAGTACTTC.

This clone was detected once. This rearrangement joins TRBV5-8 to TRBJ2-1; 8 bases are shared with TRBD1. This CDR3 is 15 amino acids long. Germline V gene data show CDR1 as SGHTS and CDR2 as YDEGEE. The V gene end was trimmed by 4 bases and the J gene end by 2 bases; junction bases not matched to a gene: 5. The CDR3 spells CASSQDRGAYNEQFF. The CDR3 nucleotides read TGTGCCAGCAGCCAAGACAGGGGCGCCTACAATGAGCAGTTCTTC.

This chain links TRBV20-1 with TRBJ1-1; TRBD1 might be the D (5 bases). The V end was cut by 6 bases, the J end by 11 bases, with 13 bases between. The CDR3 loop spans 10 amino acids. Germline CDR1 reads DFQATT; CDR2 reads SNEGSKA (reference sequence). In nucleotides, the CDR3 is TGCAGTGCCCAAGGGACGGAGGCTTTCTTT. This encodes CSAQGTEAFF.

V gene TRBV12-3 or TRBV12-4 combines with J gene TRBJ2-7; D is unresolved. Trimming stripped 2 bases from V and 4 bases from J, with 9 bases between. CDR3 length: 13 residues. DNA for the CDR3: TGTGCCAGCAGTTTAACGGTCTTATACGAGCAGTACTTC. Translated, it gives CASSLTVLYEQYF.

The V and J genes are TRBV19 and TRBJ2-4; TRBD1 matches 8 bases. After removal of 4 bases from V and 9 bases from J, the junction contained 8 bases not matched to a gene. Germline CDR1 reads LNHDA; CDR2 reads SQIVND (reference sequence). The CDR3 totals 14 residues. CDR3 residues: CASSTTGDGGIQYF. Here the CDR3 DNA reads TGTGCCAGTAGTACGACAGGGGATGGGGGCATTCAGTACTTC.

V and J are TRBV5-1 and TRBJ2-1; 10 nucleotides line up with TRBD2. Germline CDR1 SGHRS, CDR2 YFSETQ. With 5 bases clipped from V and 6 bases from J, the junction kept 8 bases outside the gene matches. The CDR3 length is 15 residues. CDR3 sequence reads: CASRPVRTSGNEQFF. The CDR3 DNA sequence: TGCGCCAGCAGACCCGTAAGGACTAGCGGCAATGAGCAGTTCTTC.

The V and J genes are TRBV19 and TRBJ1-2; D is perhaps TRBD1 (6 bases). CDR3 length: 12 residues. CDR1 is LNHDA, CDR2 SQIVND, per germline (reference sequence). V was trimmed by 0 bases and J by 8 bases, leaving 7 bases between them. CDR3: CASSIDQGGYTF. The CDR3 bases are TGTGCCAGTAGTATAGACCAGGGGGGCTACACCTTC. Filled out from reference TRBV19 and TRBJ1-2, the complete variable domain reads DGGITQSPKYLFRKEGQNVTLSCEQNLNHDAMYWYRQDPGQGLRLIYYSQIVNDFQKGDIAEGYSVSREKKESFPLTVTSAQKNPTAFYLCASSIDQGGYTFGSGTRLTVV.

This chain uses TRBV7-2 with TRBJ2-7; D is unresolved. CDR1 and CDR2 from the germline V gene are SGHTA and FQGNSA. The CDR3 contains 14 residues. V lost 3 bases and J 2 bases, leaving 11 bases between the germline ends. The CDR3 DNA sequence: TGTGCCAGCAGCTTCCCGGGCAGCACCTACGAGCAGTACTTC. It encodes CASSFPGSTYEQYF.

The rearrangement joins TRBV3-1 (or the pseudogene TRBV3-2) to TRBJ1-5; D uncertain. CDR3 size: 14 residues. Per the germline V gene, CDR1 is LGHDT and CDR2 is YNNKEL (reference sequence). The V gene lost 4 bases and the J gene lost 1 base, with 8 bases spanning the gap. CDR3 DNA sequence: TGTGCCAGCAGCCCAAAGGGAAGCAATCAGCCCCAGCATTTT. Its protein product is CASSPKGSNQPQHF.

The V gene is TRBV9, the J gene TRBJ1-4, with 9 bases that match TRBD1. This CDR3 has 15 residues. Germline CDR1 SGDLS, CDR2 YYNGEE. V lost 0 bases to trimming and J lost 5 bases; unmatched junction nucleotides: 2. The CDR3 region has the DNA TGTGCCAGCAGCGTAGAGGGGACAGGGAATGAAAAACTGTTTTTT. It codes for CASSVEGTGNEKLFF.

This chain connects TRBV28 to TRBJ1-2; D ambiguous. The CDR3 contains 10 residues. V lost 10 bases and J lost 6, with 9 bases in between. Germline CDR1 and CDR2: MDHEN and SYDVKM. In DNA, the CDR3 is TGTGCCATCAACTCCAATGGCTACACCTTC. This codes for CAINSNGYTF.

V usage is TRBV28 and J usage is TRBJ1-2, with D unclear. The CDR3 spans 12 residues. V was cut by 6 bases and J by 5 bases, with 10 bases left in between. The V gene's germline CDR1 is MDHEN and CDR2 SYDVKM. CDR3 residues: CASSGRPYGYTF. DNA for the CDR3: TGTGCCAGCAGCGGCCGTCCTTATGGCTACACCTTC.

DNA of the CDR3: TGTGCCAGTAGAGACCAGGGTAATAGCAATCAGCCCCAGCATTTT. It codes for CASRDQGNSNQPQHF. The genes are TRBV19 and TRBJ1-5, with TRBD1 as a possible D gene (5 bases). Between the trimmed V and J ends, which lost 6 bases and 0 bases, there was a span of 12 bases. Looked up from germline, CDR1 is LNHDA and CDR2 is SQIVND (reference sequence). This CDR3 is 15 amino acids long.

The chain joins TRBV19 to TRBJ1-5, with 10 bases identical to TRBD1. This CDR3 region has 13 residues. Per the germline V gene, CDR1 is LNHDA and CDR2 is SQIVND (reference sequence). V lost 4 bases, J lost 6 bases, and 0 bases stayed unmatched. This CDR3 is CASSRTGGQPQHF. DNA for the CDR3: TGTGCCAGTAGTAGGACAGGGGGTCAGCCCCAGCATTTT.

The V call is TRBV10-3, the J call TRBJ1-5; D remains ambiguous. CDR3 length: 16 amino acids. Trimming pared 0 bases from V and 5 bases from J, leaving 14 bases between. Germline values: CDR1 ENHRY, CDR2 SYGVKD. The CDR3 DNA reads TGTGCCATCAGTGAGTCTATAGGAGGGCTTGATCAGCCCCAGCATTTT. This translates into CAISESIGGLDQPQHF.

The DNA for the CDR3 is TGTGCCAGTAGTTATAACGGGAGAAGGAATGAGCAGTTCTTC. Protein sequence: CASSYNGRRNEQFF. The chain joins TRBV19 to TRBJ2-1; a possible D gene is TRBD2 (6 bases). Germline CDR1 reads LNHDA; CDR2 reads SQIVND (reference sequence). Trimming left V 5 bases short and J 7 bases short, with 15 bases between. The CDR3 contains 14 residues.

V gene TRBV5-4 combines with J gene TRBJ2-7, with D perhaps TRBD2 (6 bases). Looked up from germline, CDR1 is SGHNT and CDR2 is YYREEE (reference sequence). CDR3 size: 13 residues. V lost 2 bases, J lost 6 bases, and 12 bases lay in between. CDR3 DNA sequence: TGTGCCAGCAGCTTACGGGAGTCTTTCGAGCAGTACTTC. Its protein is CASSLRESFEQYF.

In its sample, this clone was seen once. The V call is TRBV19, the J call TRBJ2-1; no reliable D call. CDR3 length equals 12 residues. Trimming pared 10 bases from V and 0 bases from J, leaving 7 bases between. The V gene's germline CDR1 is LNHDA and CDR2 SQIVND (reference sequence). CDR3 nucleotides: TGTGCCATTTCTAGCTCCTACAATGAGCAGTTCTTC. The encoded protein is CAISSSYNEQFF.

The rearrangement joins TRBV10-3 to TRBJ1-1; a weak D match, TRBD1 (5 bases). The V gene's germline CDR1 is ENHRY and CDR2 SYGVKD. The CDR3 loop spans 14 amino acids. Trimming stripped 10 bases from V and 1 base from J, with 16 bases between. The CDR3 spells CATRAVTENTEAFF. The CDR3 nucleotides are TGTGCCACCCGGGCGGTGACAGAGAACACTGAAGCTTTCTTT.

This clone has more than one count but fewer than ten. The chain combines TRBV19 with TRBJ1-1; a possible D gene is TRBD1 (6 bases). CDR1 is LNHDA and CDR2 is SQIVND in the germline V gene (reference sequence). CDR3 length equals 15 residues. V was clipped by 2 bases and J by 1 base, with 11 bases between them. CDR3 sequence reads: CASSITGASNTEAFF. In DNA form, the CDR3 reads TGTGCCAGTAGTATAACGGGGGCCTCGAACACTGAAGCTTTCTTT.

The rearrangement links TRBV7-2 to TRBJ2-3; D might be TRBD1 (5 bases). The CDR3 spans 15 residues. Germline V gives CDR1 SGHTA, CDR2 FQGNSA. V lost 3 bases to trimming and J lost 2 bases, with 12 bases between them. The CDR3 DNA sequence: TGTGCCAGCAGCTTCGGGCTGGGGCTCACAGATACGCAGTATTTT. Translation gives CASSFGLGLTDTQYF.

V and J are TRBV4-3 and TRBJ2-7, with 7 bases matching TRBD1. The V and J ends lost 4 bases and 0 bases, in that order; junction bases with no gene match: 6. CDR1 LGHNA and CDR2 YSLEER come from the germline V gene. There are 15 residues in the CDR3. As DNA, the CDR3 is TGCGCCAGCAGCCGTGAGAGGGGGCTCTCCTACGAGCAGTACTTC. It yields the protein CASSRERGLSYEQYF.

The chain recombines TRBV11-3 with TRBJ2-3; tentatively, D is TRBD1 (6 bases). CDR1 and CDR2 from the germline V gene are SGHNT and YENEEA. V dropped 4 bases and J dropped 1 base, with 15 bases sitting between them. This CDR3 region has 16 residues. The CDR3 sequence is CASSSDSTRRTDTQYF. CDR3 nucleotide sequence: TGTGCCAGCAGCTCGGACAGCACAAGGCGCACAGATACGCAGTATTTT. Together with reference TRBV11-3 and TRBJ2-3, the CDR3 gives the full variable domain: EAGVVQSPRYKIIEKKQPVAFWCNPISGHNTLYWYLQNLGQGPELLIRYENEEAVDDSQLPKDRFSAERLKGVDSTLKIQPAELGDSAVYLCASSSDSTRRTDTQYFGPGTRLTVL.

The CDR3 nucleotides read TGTGCCAGCTCCCGGGCGGGGGGCAATCAGCCCCAGCATTTT. This gives the protein CASSRAGGNQPQHF. The V gene is TRBV18, the J gene TRBJ1-5; D may be TRBD1 (5 bases). Germline V gives CDR1 KGHSH, CDR2 LQKENI. Trimming took off 6 bases at V and 2 bases at J, with 11 bases between the two ends. The CDR3 has 14 residues.

The chain has TRBV10-3 and TRBJ1-1, with a weak D call TRBD1 (6 bases). V was cut by 4 bases and J by 1 base, with 7 bases left in between. This CDR3 has 13 residues. CDR1 is ENHRY, CDR2 SYGVKD, per germline. This CDR3 is CAISGDTNTEAFF. The CDR3 coding sequence is TGTGCCATCAGTGGGGACACGAACACTGAAGCTTTCTTT.

The CDR3 loop reads CASSQGQVPSYEQYF. The CDR3 DNA is TGTGCCAGCAGCCAGGGACAGGTTCCCTCCTACGAGCAGTACTTC. The rearrangement uses TRBV11-2 and TRBJ2-7; 8 bases fit TRBD1. The CDR3 sequence is 15 residues long. The V segment lost 5 bases and the J segment 0 bases; nucleotides outside the gene matches: 6. CDR1 is SGHAT and CDR2 is FQNNGV in the germline V gene.

The rearrangement links TRBV28 to TRBJ1-3; D may be TRBD1 (5 bases). Germline loops: CDR1 MDHEN, CDR2 SYDVKM. V lost 6 bases and J lost 0, with 12 bases in between. The CDR3 totals 15 residues. CDR3 sequence reads: CASRDGGGSGNTIYF. Here the CDR3 DNA reads TGTGCCAGCAGGGACGGGGGGGGCTCTGGAAACACCATATATTTT.

CDR3 DNA sequence: TGCGCCAGCAGCTTGGAATCTAGCGGGAGGGCCCGCACCGGGGAGCTGTTTTTT. It translates to CASSLESSGRARTGELFF. The chain joins TRBV5-1 to TRBJ2-2, with 12 bases aligning to TRBD2. In germline, CDR1 is SGHRS, CDR2 YFSETQ. The ends lost 0 bases at V and 4 bases at J; junction bases unmatched: 7. The CDR3 has 18 amino acids.

This rearrangement joins TRBV6-5 to TRBJ1-5; D is ambiguous. The V gene's germline CDR1 is MNHEY and CDR2 SVGAGI. The CDR3 has 15 residues. V was trimmed by 0 bases and J by 1 base, leaving 7 bases between them. The CDR3: CASSYSKNSNQPQHF. The CDR3 DNA reads as TGTGCCAGCAGTTACTCGAAAAACAGCAATCAGCCCCAGCATTTT.